The sequence of this T cell receptor (beta chain) was determined in a study of blood T cells in healthy people across ages. The trim removed 2 bases at V and 3 bases at J, leaving 1 base unmatched. Germline V lookup: CDR1 MNHEY, CDR2 SMNVEV (reference sequence). The length of the CDR3 is 13 residues. Regarding the study as a whole: Measured against age, TCR beta diversity per million T cells decreased in a roughly linear manner.

A sample-barcoded 5' primer and a J-beta primer mix were used in a second PCR of about 7 to 11 cycles. TCRdb reprocessed the 5' RACE reads via MiXCR and lists one record per CDR3 protein. The table shows about 930,000 distinct CDR3 sequences, with 25% to 35% occurring only once. This clonotype appeared many times. Its antigen remains unidentified. The same sample was also used in a study of T cells of mothers and their children.

This chain joins TRBV27 and TRBJ2-7, with 7 bases identical to TRBD1. The sequenced material came from blood. The receptor's source is a woman between 40 and 50 years old in good health. The CDR3: CASSLQGVYEQYF. CDR3 coding DNA: TGTGCCAGCAGTTTACAGGGGGTCTACGAGCAGTACTTC.